Sequencing of this T cell receptor beta chain was carried out in a study of technical replicates of blood from a handful of donors. Produced via immunoSEQ multiplex PCR; TCRdb's table is partial and in-frame only. The table records about 78,000 clones, 85% to 95% of them present only once. V was cut by 6 bases and J by 5 bases, with 22 bases left in between. Germline V gene sequence: CDR1 MGHDK, CDR2 SYGVNS. This CDR3 region has 16 residues. The genes are TRBV25-1 and TRBJ2-5; D is possibly TRBD1 (6 bases). The TCR was taken from a human donor in good health. The sample taken for sequencing was T cells isolated from PBMCs. CDR3 sequence (DNA): TGTGCCAGCAGCGAGTCACAGGGCCGTAGGTGGGAGACCCAGTACTTC. Its protein is CASSESQGRRWETQYF. Together with reference TRBV25-1 and TRBJ2-5, the CDR3 gives the full variable domain: EADIYQTPRYLVIGTGKKITLECSQTMGHDKMYWYQQDPGMELHLIHYSYGVNSTEKGDLSSESTVSRIRTEHFPLTLESARPSHTSQYLCASSESQGRRWETQYFGPGTRLLVL.